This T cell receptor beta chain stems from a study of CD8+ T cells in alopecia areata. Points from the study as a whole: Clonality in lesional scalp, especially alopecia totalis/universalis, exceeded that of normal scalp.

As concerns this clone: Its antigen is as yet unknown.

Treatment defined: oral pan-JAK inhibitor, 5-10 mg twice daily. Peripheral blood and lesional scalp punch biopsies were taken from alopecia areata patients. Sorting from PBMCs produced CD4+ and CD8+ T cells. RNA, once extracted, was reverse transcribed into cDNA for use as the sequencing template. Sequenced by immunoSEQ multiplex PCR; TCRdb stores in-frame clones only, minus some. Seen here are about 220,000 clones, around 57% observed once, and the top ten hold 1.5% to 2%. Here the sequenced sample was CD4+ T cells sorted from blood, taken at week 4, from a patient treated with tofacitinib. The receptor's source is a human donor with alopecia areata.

The CDR3: CASSLGLEPTDTQYF. In DNA form, the CDR3 reads TGTGCCAGCAGCTTAGGACTAGAACCCACAGATACGCAGTATTTT. The chain is built from TRBV13 and TRBJ2-3; D is perhaps TRBD2 (5 bases). Germline V gene data show CDR1 as PRHDT and CDR2 as FYEKMQ (reference sequence). Trimming pared 0 bases from V and 2 bases from J, leaving 9 bases between. This CDR3 spans 15 amino acids.